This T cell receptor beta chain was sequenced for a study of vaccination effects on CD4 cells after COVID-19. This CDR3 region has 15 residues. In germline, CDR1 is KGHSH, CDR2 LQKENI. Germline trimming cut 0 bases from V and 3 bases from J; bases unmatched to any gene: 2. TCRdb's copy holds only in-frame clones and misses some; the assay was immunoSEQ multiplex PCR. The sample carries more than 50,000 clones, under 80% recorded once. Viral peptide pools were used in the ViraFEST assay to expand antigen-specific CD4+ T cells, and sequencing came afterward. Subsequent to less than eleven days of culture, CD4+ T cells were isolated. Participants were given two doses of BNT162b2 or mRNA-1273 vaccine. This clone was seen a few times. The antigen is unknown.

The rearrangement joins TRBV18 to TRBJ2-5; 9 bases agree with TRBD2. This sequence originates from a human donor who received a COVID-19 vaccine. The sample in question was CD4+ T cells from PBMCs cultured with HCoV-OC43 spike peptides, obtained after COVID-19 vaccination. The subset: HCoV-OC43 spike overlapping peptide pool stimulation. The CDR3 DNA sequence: TGTGCCAGCTCACCACCCAGCGGGGGGAAAGAGACCCAGTACTTC. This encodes CASSPPSGGKETQYF.